This T cell receptor beta chain was recovered during a study of regulatory T cells in long-lasting Graves disease. This clonotype appeared many times. The antigen is not known. According to the study, TCR beta libraries were built with iRepertoire HTBI primers and CDR3-region Arm-PCR. TCRdb reanalysed the multiplex PCR reads using MiXCR and keeps one entry per CDR3 protein. The table records about 540,000 distinct CDR3 sequences, roughly 14% of them present only once. The germline V gene has CDR1 SGHDT and CDR2 YYEEEE. V shed 3 bases and J shed 6 bases, with 14 bases lying between them. The CDR3 is 14 residues long. Time point in this sample: newly diagnosed GD, antithyroid drugs for less than 3 months. RNA from PBMCs was the source of the TCR library. Notes on the study in general: The study found TRBV28, TRBJ1-2 and TRBJ2-5 favored in persistent disease.

These data were also reused for a study on T cells in Graves' hyperthyroidism and ophthalmopathy.

The receptor was isolated from a man aged 25-40 years with Graves disease. Sequencing used peripheral blood mononuclear cells (PBMCs), obtained at new diagnosis, from a patient treated with antithyroid drugs. The chain employs TRBV5-6 and TRBJ2-3, with TRBD2 as a possible D gene (7 bases). CDR3 sequence reads: CASSWGGRADTQYF. CDR3 coding DNA: TGTGCCAGCAGCTGGGGGGGGCGTGCTGATACGCAGTATTTT.